This T cell receptor (beta chain) was sequenced during a study of cytomegalovirus exposure and HLA in healthy donors. Study-level information: The roughly 670 first-cohort repertoires shared a platform with the 110 or so validation repertoires, as reported in a later analysis.

Whole-study findings and limits: The classifier reportedly diagnosed cytomegalovirus status with high specificity and sensitivity. Subsequent analysis found a tendency for first-cohort TCR clusters to co-occur within the 110 or so validation repertoires. The study listed approximately 160 cytomegalovirus-associated TCR beta chains.

TCRdb keeps only in-frame clones here, not all; method: immunoSEQ multiplex PCR. The repertoire has over 200,000 clones, around nine tenths of them found once; the top ten carry approximately 2%. V was clipped by 4 bases and J by 5 bases, with 8 bases between them. The CDR3 contains 12 residues. In germline, CDR1 is SGHDN, CDR2 FVKESK. Worth noting for this clone: The antigen is undetermined.

This TCR was sampled from a woman in her late teens or twenties in good health and CMV-seropositive. The sequenced material came from PBMCs. The chain employs TRBV14 and TRBJ1-1, with D tentatively TRBD1 (6 bases). The CDR3 bases are TGTGCCAGCAGCCGAGGGGGAACTGAAGCTTTCTTT. It specifies CASSRGGTEAFF.